This section outlines one TCR beta chain sequence together with its context. These data come from a study of blood T cell repertoires in COVID-19. Study background: COVID-19 samples collected from the United States, Italy and Spain covered acute and convalescent phases. PBMCs, B-cell-depleted T cells, or T cells provided the cDNA or gDNA that made up the material.

Seattle cases were enrolled at active infection and followed longitudinally. As processed by the authors: Quantification of nucleated cells was approximated via reference gene primer amplification. Some clones are missing from TCRdb's copy, which holds only in-frame ones; the method was immunoSEQ multiplex PCR. The V and J calls and clone size are taken from that table; D and trimming were inferred from the DNA. This table holds more than 200,000 clones, around four fifths found once. The TCR was taken from a woman older than 75 with COVID-19, enrolled during active disease. The specimen sequenced was peripheral blood.

CDR3 region: CASSGSGVNTEAFF. CDR3 bases: TGTGCCAGCAGCGGGTCAGGCGTGAACACTGAAGCTTTCTTT. The chain combines TRBV7-9 with TRBJ1-1; no reliable D call. The ends were cut back, 5 bases at V and 0 bases at J, with 10 bases in the middle. This CDR3 has 14 amino acids. The germline gives CDR1 SEHNR, CDR2 FQNEAQ (reference sequence).